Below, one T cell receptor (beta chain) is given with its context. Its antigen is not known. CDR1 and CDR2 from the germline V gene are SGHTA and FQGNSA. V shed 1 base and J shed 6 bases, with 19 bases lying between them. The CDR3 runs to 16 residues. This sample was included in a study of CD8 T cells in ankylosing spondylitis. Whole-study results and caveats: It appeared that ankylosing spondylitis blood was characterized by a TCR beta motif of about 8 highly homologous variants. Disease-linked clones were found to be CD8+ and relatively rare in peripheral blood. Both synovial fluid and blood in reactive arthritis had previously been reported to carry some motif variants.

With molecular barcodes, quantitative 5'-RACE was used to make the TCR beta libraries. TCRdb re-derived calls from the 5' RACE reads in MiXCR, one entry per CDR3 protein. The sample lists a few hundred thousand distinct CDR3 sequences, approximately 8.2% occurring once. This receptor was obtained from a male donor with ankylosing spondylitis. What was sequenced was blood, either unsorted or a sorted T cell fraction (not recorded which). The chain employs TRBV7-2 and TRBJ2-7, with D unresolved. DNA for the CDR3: TGTGCCAGCAGCTTAGAGTCGGTTAGCCGATCTACCGAGCAGTACTTC. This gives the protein CASSLESVSRSTEQYF.